The rows below give T cell receptor beta chains drawn from one sample of a study of blood T cells in healthy people across ages. Each CDR3 protein is one row after TCRdb ran MiXCR on the 5' RACE reads. The table lists about 1.5 million distinct CDR3 sequences, around 42% of them singletons, with 6.5% to 10% in the top ten. Specimen: blood. The receptors were sampled from a woman between 18 and 29 years old in good health. Both conserved end residues are part of each CDR3. The D gene is left open where the match is weak. Not every row has a clone size; where given, it reads once, few, many or a size class.

many,TRBD2,TRBV11-2,TRBJ2-3,TGTGCCAGCAGCTTAAATCTAGCGGGCACAGATACGCAGTATTTT,CASSLNLAGTDTQYF
.,.,TRBV2,TRBJ1-1,TGTGCCAGCAGACAACATGGGGGCACTGAAGCTTTCTTT,CASRQHGGTEAFF
.,.,TRBV7-9,TRBJ2-1,TGTGCCAGCAGCTTAGACGGGGCGAGCTACAATGAGCAGTTCTTC,CASSLDGASYNEQFF
.,TRBD1,TRBV4-1,TRBJ1-2,TGCGCCAGCAGCCAAGTGGAGACAGGGACTATTTTGGATGGCTACACCTTC,CASSQVETGTILDGYTF
.,.,TRBV10-3,TRBJ1-2,TGTGCCACCAGTGAGGGGGGGCCCAACTATGGCTACACCTTC,CATSEGGPNYGYTF
few,.,TRBV9,TRBJ2-7,TGTGCCAGCAGCGGAGACTCTAGGGGGTTCAGCTCCTACGAGCAGTACTTC,CASSGDSRGFSSYEQYF
few,.,TRBV29-1,TRBJ2-7,TGCAGCGCCACAGGACCCGGATACGAGCAGTACTTC,CSATGPGYEQYF
.,TRBD2,TRBV6-1,TRBJ2-3,TGTACCAGCAGTGAAGCGTGGCTAGCGGCAGGTGGAGATACGCAGTATTTT,CTSSEAWLAAGGDTQYF
few,.,TRBV20-1,TRBJ2-4,TGCAGTGCTAGACCGGAAGGCGACAAAAACATTCAGTACTTC,CSARPEGDKNIQYF
.,.,TRBV20-1,TRBJ1-2,TGCAGTGCTAGAGATGGCGTGTATGGCTACACCTTC,CSARDGVYGYTF